This record looks at one TCR beta chain sequence and its context. The source of the sample is a study of blood T cell repertoires in COVID-19. CDR1 is SGHRS and CDR2 is YFSETQ in the germline V gene. The CDR3 is 20 residues long. The V end lost 2 bases, the J end lost 2 bases, and 25 bases lay between the germline ends. Original handling: Reference gene primer amplification yielded estimated nucleated cell counts. Sequencing used immunoSEQ multiplex PCR; TCRdb keeps in-frame clones, though not all of them. The DNA was the basis for D and trimming; V, J and clone size are from that table. Of around 150,000 clones in the sample, approximately 84% were seen once.

The receptor comes from a human donor in a cohort sampled during active COVID-19. The chain couples TRBV5-1 to TRBJ1-4; tentative D call: TRBD1 (5 bases). Input material: peripheral blood. This chain's CDR3 is CASSFSPGPTGRETNEKLFF. Written as DNA, the CDR3 is TGCGCCAGCAGCTTCAGTCCGGGCCCTACAGGAAGAGAGACTAATGAAAAACTGTTTTTT.